This TCR beta chain was sequenced for a study of molecular identifiers for immune sequencing clone quantification. From germline, CDR1 is SEHNR and CDR2 FQNEAQ (reference sequence). Trimming removed 1 base from V and 1 base from J, with 4 bases in between. The CDR3 contains 14 residues. This clonotype was counted at least ten times. TCRdb reprocessed the PCR reads via MiXCR and lists one record per CDR3 protein. The sample consists of hundreds of thousands of distinct CDR3 sequences, about 25% of them appearing once. The sample comprised naive CD8+ T cells from blood, with Jurkat cell RNA spiked in. Subset here: FACS-sorted CD8+CD4-CCR7+CD45RA+ naive T cells. The V and J genes are TRBV7-9 and TRBJ2-2; D not certain. This clonotype originated in a human donor in good health. Some libraries in this study had Jurkat cell RNA spiked in. Here the CDR3 reads CASSLVWNTGELFF. CDR3 DNA: TGTGCCAGCAGCTTAGTTTGGAACACCGGGGAGCTGTTTTTT.